The entry below gives a single TCR beta chain sequence along with its context. Original methodology: Junction-only immunoSEQ sequences carried no quality scores, so filtering differed. The table came from immunoSEQ multiplex PCR; TCRdb's copy has only in-frame clones and leaves some out. That table furnishes V, J and clone size, whereas the DNA furnished D and trimming. Here the sample spans 600,000 to 750,000 clones, 72% being singletons. These data come from a study of shared clonotypes between healthy human individuals. Germline values: CDR1 SGHTS, CDR2 YDEGEE. The CDR3 covers 14 residues. V shed 9 bases and J shed 1 base, with 13 bases lying between them.

This clonotype originated in a woman in her twenties or thirties in good health. The chain couples TRBV5-8 to TRBJ2-2; weak D call: TRBD2 (6 bases). The sequenced sample consisted of memory CD4+ T cells sorted from blood. Subset meaning: CD45RA-negative fraction. CDR3 loop: CATNGGVNTGELFF. As DNA, the CDR3 is TGTGCCACAAACGGAGGGGTGAACACCGGGGAGCTGTTTTTT.